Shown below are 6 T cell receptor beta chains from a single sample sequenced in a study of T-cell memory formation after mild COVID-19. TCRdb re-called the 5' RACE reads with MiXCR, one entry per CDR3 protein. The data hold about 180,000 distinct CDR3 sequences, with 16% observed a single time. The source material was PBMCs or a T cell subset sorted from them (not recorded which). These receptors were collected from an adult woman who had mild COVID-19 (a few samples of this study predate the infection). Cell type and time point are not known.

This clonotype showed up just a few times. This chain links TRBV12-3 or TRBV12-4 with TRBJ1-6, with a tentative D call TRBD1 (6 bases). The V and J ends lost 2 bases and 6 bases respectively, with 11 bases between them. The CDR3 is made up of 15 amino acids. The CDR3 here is CASSLSTGSNSPLHF. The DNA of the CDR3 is TGTGCCAGCAGTTTAAGTACAGGGAGTAATTCACCCCTCCACTTT.

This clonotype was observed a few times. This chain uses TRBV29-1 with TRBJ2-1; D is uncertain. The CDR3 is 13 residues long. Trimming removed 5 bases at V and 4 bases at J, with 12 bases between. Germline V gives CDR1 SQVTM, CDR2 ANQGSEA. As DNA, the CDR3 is TGCAGCGTTCGACCCAAAATTTACAATGAGCAGTTCTTC. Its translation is CSVRPKIYNEQFF.

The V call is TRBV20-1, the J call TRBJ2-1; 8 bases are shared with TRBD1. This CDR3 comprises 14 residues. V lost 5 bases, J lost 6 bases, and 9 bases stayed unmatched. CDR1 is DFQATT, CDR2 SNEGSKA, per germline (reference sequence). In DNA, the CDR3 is TGCAGTGCTCATCGGGACAGGAGTGGCAATGAGCAGTTCTTC. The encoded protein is CSAHRDRSGNEQFF.

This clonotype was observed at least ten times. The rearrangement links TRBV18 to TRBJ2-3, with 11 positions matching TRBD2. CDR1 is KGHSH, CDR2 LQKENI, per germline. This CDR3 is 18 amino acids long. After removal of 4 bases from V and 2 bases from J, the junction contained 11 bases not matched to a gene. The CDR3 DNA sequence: TGTGCCAGCTCACTTTTGCCGACTAGCGGGGAAACCACAGATACGCAGTATTTT. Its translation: CASSLLPTSGETTDTQYF.

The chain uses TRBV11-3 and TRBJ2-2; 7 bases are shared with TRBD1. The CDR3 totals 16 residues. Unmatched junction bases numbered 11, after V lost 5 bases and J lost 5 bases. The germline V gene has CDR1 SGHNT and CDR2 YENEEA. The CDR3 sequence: CASSLSGGVGTGELFF. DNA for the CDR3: TGTGCCAGCAGCCTTTCAGGGGGTGTCGGAACCGGGGAGCTGTTTTTT.

The CDR3 loop reads CASSIDAVYNEQFF. For the CDR3, the DNA is TGTGCCAGTAGTATAGACGCTGTTTACAATGAGCAGTTCTTC. V and J are TRBV19 and TRBJ2-1; D not certain. The V end was cut by 0 bases, the J end by 4 bases, with 7 bases between. CDR1 LNHDA and CDR2 SQIVND come from the germline V gene (reference sequence). This CDR3 is 14 amino acids long.